A selection of T cell receptor beta chains follows, all from one sample in a study of blood T cell repertoires in COVID-19. Some clones are missing from TCRdb's copy, which holds only in-frame ones; the method was immunoSEQ multiplex PCR. The table includes roughly 230,000 clones, roughly nine tenths detected once. The sample comprised peripheral blood. The receptors come from a woman aged 40 to 49 who had recovered from COVID-19. CDR3s include the opening cysteine and the closing phenylalanine or tryptophan. The D gene is left open where the match is weak. Only part of the rows carry a size: once, few, many, or a class if the clone is expanded.

>TRBV2|16|TRBD2|few|TRBJ2-1
CASSVKLAASYNEQFF
TGTGCCAGCAGTGTTAAACTAGCGGCCTCCTACAATGAGCAGTTCTTC
>TRBV10-3|12|-|-|TRBJ1-1
CATRYGSTEAFF
TGTGCCACCCGGTACGGGAGCACTGAAGCTTTCTTT
>TRBV5-4|14|-|-|TRBJ2-5
CASSLFSRQETQYF
TGTGCCAGCAGCTTATTTAGCCGCCAAGAGACCCAGTACTTC
>TRBV4-1|14|-|-|TRBJ2-7
CASSQVGDSYEQYF
TGCGCCAGCAGCCAAGTCGGGGACTCCTACGAGCAGTACTTC
>TRBV13|12|-|-|TRBJ2-2
CASSDRAGELFF
TGTGCCAGCAGCGACCGGGCCGGGGAGCTGTTTTTT
>TRBV6-2/TRBV6-3|15|TRBD1|-|TRBJ2-7
CASSRPGTGTYEQYF
TGTGCCAGCAGCAGACCCGGGACAGGAACCTACGAGCAGTACTTC
>TRBV5-3|20|-|once|TRBJ1-4
CARSGNPRGSLGATNEKLFF
TGTGCCAGAAGCGGAAACCCTCGGGGGTCCTTAGGTGCAACTAATGAAAAACTGTTTTTT
>TRBV5-1|15|TRBD2|-|TRBJ2-5
CASTPRSSGEQTQYF
TGCGCCAGCACCCCCCGTTCTAGCGGGGAACAGACCCAGTACTTC
>TRBV2|13|-|-|TRBJ1-5
CASTIGPVQPQHF
TGTGCCAGCACTATTGGGCCCGTCCAGCCCCAGCATTTT
>TRBV2|14|TRBD1|-|TRBJ1-1
CASSGYDRGLEAFF
TGTGCCAGCAGTGGGTACGACAGGGGGCTAGAAGCTTTCTTT
>TRBV4-3|15|-|-|TRBJ1-4
CASSQVSIGNEKLFF
TGCGCCAGCAGCCAGGTATCAATCGGTAATGAAAAACTGTTTTTT
>TRBV5-4|16|-|-|TRBJ2-1
CASSPINQGSYNEQFF
TGTGCCAGCAGCCCAATAAATCAGGGCTCCTACAATGAGCAGTTCTTC
>TRBV19|17|TRBD1|-|TRBJ2-5
CASSSTLTGALGETQYF
TGTGCCAGTAGTTCTACCCTGACAGGGGCGCTCGGAGAGACCCAGTACTTC
>TRBV27|13|TRBD1|-|TRBJ1-5
CASRDRVGQPQHF
TGTGCCAGCAGGGACAGGGTCGGCCAGCCCCAGCATTTT
>TRBV7-2|15|TRBD2|-|TRBJ2-5
CASSSGTSWRETQYF
TGTGCCAGCAGTTCCGGGACTAGCTGGCGAGAGACCCAGTACTTC
>TRBV6-2/TRBV6-3|14|-|-|TRBJ2-5
CASSSGQMKETQYF
TGTGCCAGCAGTTCAGGACAGATGAAAGAGACCCAGTACTTC
>TRBV19|16|-|-|TRBJ1-5
CASGPLAGESNQPQHF
TGTGCCAGTGGCCCTCTGGCAGGGGAGAGCAATCAGCCCCAGCATTTT
>TRBV19|13|-|-|TRBJ2-1
CASSPTSSNEQFF
TGTGCCAGTAGCCCTACTAGTTCCAATGAGCAGTTCTTC
>TRBV6-1|18|TRBD1|-|TRBJ1-3
CASSGQGGLRSSGNTIYF
TGTGCCAGCAGTGGACAGGGTGGCTTAAGGAGCTCTGGAAACACCATATATTTT
>TRBV3-1/TRBV3-2|16|-|-|TRBJ2-3
CASSRQGGGGTDTQYF
TGTGCCAGCAGCCGACAGGGTGGAGGGGGCACAGATACGCAGTATTTT
>TRBV9|15|-|once|TRBJ1-2
CASGDQLRVGYGYTF
TGTGCCAGCGGAGACCAGCTCAGGGTGGGCTATGGCTACACCTTC
>TRBV5-1|17|TRBD2|-|TRBJ2-5
CASSPSTSGGAWETQYF
TGCGCCAGCAGCCCCTCCACTAGCGGGGGGGCGTGGGAGACCCAGTACTTC